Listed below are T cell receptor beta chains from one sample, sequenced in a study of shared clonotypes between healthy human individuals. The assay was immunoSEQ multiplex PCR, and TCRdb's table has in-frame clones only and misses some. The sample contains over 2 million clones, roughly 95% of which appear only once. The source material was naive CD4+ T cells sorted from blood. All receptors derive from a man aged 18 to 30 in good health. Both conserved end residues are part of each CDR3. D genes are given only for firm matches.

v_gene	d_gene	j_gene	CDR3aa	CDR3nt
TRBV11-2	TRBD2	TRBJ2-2	CASSLAGLAAFTGELFF	TGTGCCAGCAGCTTAGCCGGACTAGCGGCATTCACCGGGGAGCTGTTTTTT
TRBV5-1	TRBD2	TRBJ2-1	CASSVLAGGNEQFF	TGCGCCAGCAGCGTACTAGCGGGGGGTAATGAGCAGTTCTTC
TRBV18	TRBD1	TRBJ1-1	CASSSRDRATEAFF	TGTGCCAGCTCGTCCCGGGACAGGGCCACTGAAGCTTTCTTT
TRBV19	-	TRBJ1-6	CASSGVSYNSPLHF	TGTGCCAGCTCGGGAGTCTCCTATAATTCACCCCTCCACTTT
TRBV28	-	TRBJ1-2	CASSLGGANYGYTF	TGTGCCAGCAGTTTAGGCGGGGCTAACTATGGCTACACCTTC
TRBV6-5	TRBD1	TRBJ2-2	CASRTGTATGELFF	TGTGCCAGCAGGACGGGGACAGCGACCGGGGAGCTGTTTTTT
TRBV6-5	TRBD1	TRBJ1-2	CASSRPGQNYGYTF	TGTGCCAGCAGTAGACCGGGACAGAACTATGGCTACACCTTC
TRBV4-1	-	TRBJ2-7	CASSPGVLGEQYF	TGCGCCAGCAGCCCAGGGGTTCTGGGCGAGCAGTACTTC
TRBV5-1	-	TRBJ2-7	CASSLGTIYEQYF	TGCGCCAGCAGCCTCGGAACAATTTACGAGCAGTACTTC
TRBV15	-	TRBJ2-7	CATSRDLTGGAYEQYF	TGTGCCACCAGCAGAGATTTAACAGGGGGGGCCTACGAGCAGTACTTC